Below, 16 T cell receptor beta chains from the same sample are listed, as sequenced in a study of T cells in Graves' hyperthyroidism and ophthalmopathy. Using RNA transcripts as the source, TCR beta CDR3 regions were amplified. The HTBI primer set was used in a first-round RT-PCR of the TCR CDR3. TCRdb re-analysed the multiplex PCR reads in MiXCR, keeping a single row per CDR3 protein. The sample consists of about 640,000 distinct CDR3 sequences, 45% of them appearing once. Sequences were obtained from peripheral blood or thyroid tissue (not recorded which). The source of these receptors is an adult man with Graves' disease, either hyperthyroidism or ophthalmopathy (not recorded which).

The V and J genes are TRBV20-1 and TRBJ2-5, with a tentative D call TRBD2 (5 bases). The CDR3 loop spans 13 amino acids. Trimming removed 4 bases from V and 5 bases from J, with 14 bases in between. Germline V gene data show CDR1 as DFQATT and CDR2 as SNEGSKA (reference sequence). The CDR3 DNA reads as TGCAGTGCTACCCCCGCCGGGGTCGAGACCCAGTACTTC. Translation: CSATPAGVETQYF.

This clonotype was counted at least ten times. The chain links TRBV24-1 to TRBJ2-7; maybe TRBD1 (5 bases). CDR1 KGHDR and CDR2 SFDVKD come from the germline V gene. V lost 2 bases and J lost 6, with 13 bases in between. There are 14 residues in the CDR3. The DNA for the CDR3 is TGTGCCACCAGTGATTCGTTCCAGGGTACCGAGCAGTACTTC. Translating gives CATSDSFQGTEQYF.

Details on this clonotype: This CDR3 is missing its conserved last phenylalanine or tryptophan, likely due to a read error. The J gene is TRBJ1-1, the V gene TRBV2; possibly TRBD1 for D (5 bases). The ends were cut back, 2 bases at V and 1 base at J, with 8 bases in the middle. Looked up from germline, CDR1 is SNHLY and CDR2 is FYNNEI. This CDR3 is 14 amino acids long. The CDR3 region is CASSERTQNTEAFL. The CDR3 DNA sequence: TGTGCCAGCAGTGAACGGACACAGAACACTGAAGCTTTCCTT.

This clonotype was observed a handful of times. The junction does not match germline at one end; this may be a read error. The CDR3 loop is CASSLFKAAQETQYF. The CDR3 region has the DNA TGTGCTAGCAGCTTATTCAAGGCAGCTCAAGAGACCCAGTACTTC. This chain connects TRBV7-7 to TRBJ2-5; the D is unclear. The length of the CDR3 is 15 residues. Germline values: CDR1 SSHAT, CDR2 FNYEAQ (reference sequence).

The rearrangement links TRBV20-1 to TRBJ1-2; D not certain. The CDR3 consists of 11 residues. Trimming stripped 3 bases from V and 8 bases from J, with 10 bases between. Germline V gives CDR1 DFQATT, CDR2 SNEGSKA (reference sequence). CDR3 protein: CSASLYQGYTF. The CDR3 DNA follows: TGCAGTGCTAGCCTCTACCAGGGCTACACCTTC.

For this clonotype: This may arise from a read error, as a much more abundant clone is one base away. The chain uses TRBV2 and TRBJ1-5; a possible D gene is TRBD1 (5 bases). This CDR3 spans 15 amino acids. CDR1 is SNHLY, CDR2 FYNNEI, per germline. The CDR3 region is CASIEPATVGQPQHF. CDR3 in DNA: TGTGCCAGCATTGAACCCGCGACAGTCGGCCAGCCCCAGCATTTT.

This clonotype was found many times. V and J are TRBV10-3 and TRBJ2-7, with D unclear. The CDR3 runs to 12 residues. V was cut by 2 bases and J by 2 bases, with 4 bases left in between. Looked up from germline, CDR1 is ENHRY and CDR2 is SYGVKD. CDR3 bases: TGTGCCATCAGTGAGGAAACCTACGAGCAGTACTTC. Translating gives CAISEETYEQYF.

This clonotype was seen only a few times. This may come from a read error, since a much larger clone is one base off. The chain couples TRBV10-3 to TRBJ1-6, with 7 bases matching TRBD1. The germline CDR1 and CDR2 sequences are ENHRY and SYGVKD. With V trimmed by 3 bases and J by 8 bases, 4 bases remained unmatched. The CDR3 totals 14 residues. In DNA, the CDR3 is TGTGCCATCAGTGAAACAGGGGTGGATTCACCCCTCCACTTT. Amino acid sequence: CAISETGVDSPLHF.

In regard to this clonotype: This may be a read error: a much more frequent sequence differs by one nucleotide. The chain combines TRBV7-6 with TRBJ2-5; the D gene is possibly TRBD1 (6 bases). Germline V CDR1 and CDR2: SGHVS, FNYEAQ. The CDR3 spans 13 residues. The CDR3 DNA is TGTGCCAGCGGCTTAACCAGGGGCGAGACCCAGTACTTC. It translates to CASGLTRGETQYF.

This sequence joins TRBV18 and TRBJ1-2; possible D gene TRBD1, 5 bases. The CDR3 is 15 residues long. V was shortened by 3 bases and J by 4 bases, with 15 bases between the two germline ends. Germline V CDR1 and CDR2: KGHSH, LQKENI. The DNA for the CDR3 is TGTGCCAGCTCACCTGCACGGGACGTGGTCTATGGCTACACCTTC. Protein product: CASSPARDVVYGYTF.

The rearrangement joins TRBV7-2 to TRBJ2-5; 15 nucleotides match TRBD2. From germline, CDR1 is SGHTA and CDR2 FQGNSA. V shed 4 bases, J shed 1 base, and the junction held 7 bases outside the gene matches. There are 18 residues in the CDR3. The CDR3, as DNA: TGTGCCAGCAGCTCGGGGACTAGCGGGGGGCCACTCCAAGAGACCCAGTACTTC. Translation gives CASSSGTSGGPLQETQYF.

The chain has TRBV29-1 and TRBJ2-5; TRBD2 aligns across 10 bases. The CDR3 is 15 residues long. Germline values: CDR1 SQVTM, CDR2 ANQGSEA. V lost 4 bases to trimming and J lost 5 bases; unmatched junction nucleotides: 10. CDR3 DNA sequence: TGCAGCGTTGTTAAAGGGACTAGCGTCACGGAGACCCAGTACTTC. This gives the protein CSVVKGTSVTETQYF. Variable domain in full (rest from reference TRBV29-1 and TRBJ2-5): SAVISQKPSRDICQRGTSLTIQCQVDSQVTMMFWYRQQPGQSLTLIATANQGSEATYESGFVIDKFPISRPNLTFSTLTVSNMSPEDSSIYLCSVVKGTSVTETQYFGPGTRLLVL.

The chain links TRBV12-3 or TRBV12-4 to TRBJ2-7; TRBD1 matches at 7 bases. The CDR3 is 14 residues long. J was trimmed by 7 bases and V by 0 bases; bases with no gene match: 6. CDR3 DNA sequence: TGTGCCAGCAGTTTAGCGCCAGGGGGTGGAGAGCAGTACTTC. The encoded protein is CASSLAPGGGEQYF.

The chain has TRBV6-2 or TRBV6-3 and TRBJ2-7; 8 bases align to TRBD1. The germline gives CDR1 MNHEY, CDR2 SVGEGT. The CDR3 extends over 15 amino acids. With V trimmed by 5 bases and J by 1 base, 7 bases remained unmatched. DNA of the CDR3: TGTGCCAGCAGTACGGACAGGGAGGTGTCCTACGAGCAGTACTTC. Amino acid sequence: CASSTDREVSYEQYF.

The CDR3 is CASSQEVGLPKPYEQYF. CDR3 DNA sequence: TGTGCCAGCAGCCAAGAGGTCGGCTTACCGAAACCCTACGAGCAGTACTTC. J is TRBJ2-7 and V is TRBV2; D is unclear. The CDR3 runs 17 residues. V was cut by 6 bases and J by 2 bases, with 23 bases left in between. The germline CDR1 and CDR2 sequences are SNHLY and FYNNEI.

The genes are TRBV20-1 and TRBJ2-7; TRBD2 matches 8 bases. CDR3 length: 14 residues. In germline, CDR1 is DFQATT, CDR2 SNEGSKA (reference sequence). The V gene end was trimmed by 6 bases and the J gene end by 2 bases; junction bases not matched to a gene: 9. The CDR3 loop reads CSALLAGPTYEQYF. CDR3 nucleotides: TGCAGTGCGCTTCTAGCGGGTCCGACCTACGAGCAGTACTTC.